Sequencing of this T cell receptor beta chain was carried out in a study of tumor-infiltrating lymphocytes in oesophageal squamous cell carcinoma. The CDR3 is 14 amino acids. In germline, CDR1 is SQVTM, CDR2 ANQGSEA. V dropped 3 bases and J dropped 8; count of bases not matched to a gene: 10. TCRdb reprocessed the PCR reads with MiXCR, giving one entry per CDR3 protein. The table has just under 20,000 distinct CDR3 sequences, approximately 40% seen once. The TCR originated in a male donor with esophageal squamous cell carcinoma. This rearrangement joins TRBV29-1 to TRBJ2-1; 7 nucleotides agree with TRBD2. The sequenced material came from normal esophageal tissue next to the tumor. The CDR3 DNA reads as TGCAGCGTTGAGAGAGGGAGGGGCTTACATGAGCAGTTCTTC. This gives the protein CSVERGRGLHEQFF.